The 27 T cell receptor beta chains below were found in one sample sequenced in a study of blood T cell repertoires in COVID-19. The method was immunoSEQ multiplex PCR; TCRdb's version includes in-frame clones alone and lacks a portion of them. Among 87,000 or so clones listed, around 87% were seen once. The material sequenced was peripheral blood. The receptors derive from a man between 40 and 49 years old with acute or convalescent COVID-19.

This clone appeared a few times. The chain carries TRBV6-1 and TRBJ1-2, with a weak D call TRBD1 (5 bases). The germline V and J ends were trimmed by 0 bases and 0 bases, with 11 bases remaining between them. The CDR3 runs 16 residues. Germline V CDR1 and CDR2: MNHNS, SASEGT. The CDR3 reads CASSEAGGRANYGYTF. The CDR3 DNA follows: TGTGCCAGCAGTGAAGCTGGGGGGAGAGCTAACTATGGCTACACCTTC.

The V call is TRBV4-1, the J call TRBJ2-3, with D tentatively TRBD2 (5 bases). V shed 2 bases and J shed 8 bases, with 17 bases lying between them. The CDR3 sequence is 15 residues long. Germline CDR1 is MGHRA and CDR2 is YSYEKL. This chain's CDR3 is CASSQLLRGEVTQYF. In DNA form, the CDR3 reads TGCGCCAGCAGCCAACTTCTCCGGGGAGAGGTTACGCAGTATTTT.

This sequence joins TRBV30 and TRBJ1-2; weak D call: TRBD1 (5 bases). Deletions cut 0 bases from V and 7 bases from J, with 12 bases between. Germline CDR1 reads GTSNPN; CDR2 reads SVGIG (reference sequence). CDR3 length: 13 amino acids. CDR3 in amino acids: CAWSVTGSGGYTF. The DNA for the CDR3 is TGTGCCTGGAGTGTAACAGGATCAGGTGGCTACACCTTC.

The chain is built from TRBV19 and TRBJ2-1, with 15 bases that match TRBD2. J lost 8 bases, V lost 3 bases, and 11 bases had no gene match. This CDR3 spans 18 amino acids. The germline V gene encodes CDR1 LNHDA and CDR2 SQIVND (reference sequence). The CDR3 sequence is CASSIQKGGLAGGYEQFF. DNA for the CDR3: TGTGCCAGTAGTATCCAGAAGGGTGGACTAGCGGGAGGGTATGAGCAGTTCTTC.

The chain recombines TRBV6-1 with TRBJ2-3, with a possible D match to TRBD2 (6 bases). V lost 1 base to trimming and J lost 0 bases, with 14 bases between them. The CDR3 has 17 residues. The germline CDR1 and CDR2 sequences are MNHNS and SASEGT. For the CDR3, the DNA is TGTGCCAGCAGTGAAGGGAGGGGACCGGGAAGCACAGATACGCAGTATTTT. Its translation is CASSEGRGPGSTDTQYF.

Here the CDR3 reads CASRPGTGREGYTF. As DNA, the CDR3 is TGTGCCAGCAGACCCGGGACAGGTAGAGAGGGCTACACCTTC. The genes are TRBV27 and TRBJ1-2; 8 bases are shared with TRBD1. The V gene end was trimmed by 6 bases and the J gene end by 8 bases; junction bases not matched to a gene: 11. There are 14 residues in the CDR3. Per the germline V gene, CDR1 is MNHEY and CDR2 is SMNVEV (reference sequence).

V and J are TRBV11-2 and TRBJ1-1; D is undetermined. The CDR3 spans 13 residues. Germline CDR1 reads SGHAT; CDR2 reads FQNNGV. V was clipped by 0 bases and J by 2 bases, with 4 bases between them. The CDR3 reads CASSLERNTEAFF. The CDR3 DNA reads TGTGCCAGCAGCTTAGAGCGCAACACTGAAGCTTTCTTT.

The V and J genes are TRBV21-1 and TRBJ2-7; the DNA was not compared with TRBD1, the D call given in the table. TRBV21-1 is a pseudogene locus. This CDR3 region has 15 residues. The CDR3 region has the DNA TGTGCCAGCAGCAGGCAACCCGGGACAGCCTACGAGCAGTACTTC. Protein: CASSRQPGTAYEQYF.

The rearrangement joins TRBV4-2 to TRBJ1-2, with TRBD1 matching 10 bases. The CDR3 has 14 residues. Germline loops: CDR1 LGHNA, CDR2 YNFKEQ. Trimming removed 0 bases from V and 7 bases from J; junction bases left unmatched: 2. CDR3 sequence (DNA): TGTGCCAGCAGCCAAGATAGGGACAGGGGTGGCTACACCTTC. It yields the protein CASSQDRDRGGYTF.

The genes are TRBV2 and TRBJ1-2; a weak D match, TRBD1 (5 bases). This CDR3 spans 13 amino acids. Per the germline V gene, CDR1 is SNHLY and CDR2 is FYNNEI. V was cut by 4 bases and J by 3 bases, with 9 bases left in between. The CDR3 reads CASSGGVDYGYTF. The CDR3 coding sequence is TGTGCCAGCAGTGGGGGGGTTGACTATGGCTACACCTTC.

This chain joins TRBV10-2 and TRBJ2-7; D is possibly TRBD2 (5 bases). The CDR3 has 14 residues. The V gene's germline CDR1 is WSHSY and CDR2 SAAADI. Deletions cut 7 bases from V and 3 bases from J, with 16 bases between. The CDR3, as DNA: TGCGCCAGCACCAAGCCAGGACTGGACTACGAGCAGTACTTC. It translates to CASTKPGLDYEQYF.

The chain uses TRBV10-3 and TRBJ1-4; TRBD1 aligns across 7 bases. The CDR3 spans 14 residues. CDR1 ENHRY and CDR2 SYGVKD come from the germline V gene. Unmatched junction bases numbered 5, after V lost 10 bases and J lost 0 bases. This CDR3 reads CATAGTATNEKLFF. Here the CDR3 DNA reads TGTGCCACTGCCGGGACAGCAACTAATGAAAAACTGTTTTTT.

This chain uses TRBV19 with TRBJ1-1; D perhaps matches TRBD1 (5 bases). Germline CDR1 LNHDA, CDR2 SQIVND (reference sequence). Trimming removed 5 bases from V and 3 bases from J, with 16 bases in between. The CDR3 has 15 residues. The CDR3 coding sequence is TGTGCCAGTAGTTTAGGGACGGTCGGGGACACTGAAGCTTTCTTT. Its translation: CASSLGTVGDTEAFF.

The DNA of the CDR3 is TGTGCCAGCAGTTACTCGAGAGGGGGCTTTGGGGCCAACGTCCTGACTTTC. As protein: CASSYSRGGFGANVLTF. The genes are TRBV6-2 or TRBV6-3 and TRBJ2-6, with TRBD1 matching over 7 bases. Per the germline V gene, CDR1 is MNHEY and CDR2 is SVGEGT. With 0 bases clipped from V and 3 bases from J, the junction kept 5 bases outside the gene matches. CDR3 length: 17 amino acids.

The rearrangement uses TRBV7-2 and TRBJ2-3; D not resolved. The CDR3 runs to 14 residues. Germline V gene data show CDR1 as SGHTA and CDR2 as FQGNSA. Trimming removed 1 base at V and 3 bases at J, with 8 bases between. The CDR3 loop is CASSLDRSTDTQYF. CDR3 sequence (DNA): TGTGCCAGCAGCTTAGACCGTAGTACAGATACGCAGTATTTT.

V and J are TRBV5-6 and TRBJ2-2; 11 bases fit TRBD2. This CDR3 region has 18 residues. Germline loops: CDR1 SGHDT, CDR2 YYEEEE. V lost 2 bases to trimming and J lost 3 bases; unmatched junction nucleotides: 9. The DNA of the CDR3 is TGTGCCAGCAGCTTTACAACTAGCGGGAGATTAGACACCGGGGAGCTGTTTTTT. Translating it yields CASSFTTSGRLDTGELFF.

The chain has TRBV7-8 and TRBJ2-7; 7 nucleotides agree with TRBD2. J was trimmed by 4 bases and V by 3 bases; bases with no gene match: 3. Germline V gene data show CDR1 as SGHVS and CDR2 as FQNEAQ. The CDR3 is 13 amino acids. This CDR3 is CASSLGREYEQYF. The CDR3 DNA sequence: TGTGCCAGCAGCTTGGGGCGGGAGTACGAGCAGTACTTC.

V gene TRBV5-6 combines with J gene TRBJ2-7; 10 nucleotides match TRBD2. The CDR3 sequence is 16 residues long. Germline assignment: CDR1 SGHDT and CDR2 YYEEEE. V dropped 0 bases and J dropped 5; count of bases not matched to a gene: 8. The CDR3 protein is CASSLGGLAGVNEQYF. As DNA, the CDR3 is TGTGCCAGCAGCTTGGGGGGCCTAGCGGGAGTGAACGAGCAGTACTTC.

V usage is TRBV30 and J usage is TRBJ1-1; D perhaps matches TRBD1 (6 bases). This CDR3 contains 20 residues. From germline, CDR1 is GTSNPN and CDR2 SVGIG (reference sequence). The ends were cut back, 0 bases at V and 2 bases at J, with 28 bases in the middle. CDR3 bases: TGTGCCTGGAGTGTAATTGATCCGACCATAAACAGGGCGGGTAACACTGAAGCTTTCTTT. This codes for CAWSVIDPTINRAGNTEAFF.

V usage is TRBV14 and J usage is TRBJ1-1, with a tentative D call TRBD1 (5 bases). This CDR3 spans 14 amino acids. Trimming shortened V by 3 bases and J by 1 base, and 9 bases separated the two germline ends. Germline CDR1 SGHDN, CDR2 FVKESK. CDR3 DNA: TGTGCCAGCAGCCACCTAGACAGGAACACTGAAGCTTTCTTT. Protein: CASSHLDRNTEAFF.

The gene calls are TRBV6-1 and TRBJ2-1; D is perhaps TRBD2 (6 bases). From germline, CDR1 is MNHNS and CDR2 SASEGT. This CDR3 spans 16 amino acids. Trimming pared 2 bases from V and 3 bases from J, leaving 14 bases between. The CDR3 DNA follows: TGTGCCAGCAGTGAATACGAGACTAGTATCTACAATGAGCAGTTCTTC. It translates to CASSEYETSIYNEQFF.

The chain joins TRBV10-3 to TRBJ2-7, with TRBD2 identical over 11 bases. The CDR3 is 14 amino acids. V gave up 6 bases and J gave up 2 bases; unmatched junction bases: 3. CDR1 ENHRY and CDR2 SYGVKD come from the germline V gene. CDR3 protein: CAISGTSGPYEQYF. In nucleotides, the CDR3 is TGTGCCATCAGCGGGACTAGCGGTCCCTACGAGCAGTACTTC.

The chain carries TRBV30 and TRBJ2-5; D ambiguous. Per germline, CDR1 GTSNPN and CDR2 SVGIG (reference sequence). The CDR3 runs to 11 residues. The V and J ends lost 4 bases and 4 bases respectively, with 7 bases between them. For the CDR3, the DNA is TGTGCCTGGACCCTGCGAGAGACCCAGTACTTC. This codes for CAWTLRETQYF.

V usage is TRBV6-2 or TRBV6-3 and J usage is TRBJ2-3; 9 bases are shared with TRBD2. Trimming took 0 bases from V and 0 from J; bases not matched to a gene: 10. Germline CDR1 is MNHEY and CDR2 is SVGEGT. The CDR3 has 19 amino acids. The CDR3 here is CASSYSSLAGPPSTDTQYF. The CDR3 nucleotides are TGTGCCAGCAGTTACTCGAGTCTAGCGGGGCCACCTAGCACAGATACGCAGTATTTT.

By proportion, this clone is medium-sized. The CDR3 nucleotides are TGCGCCAGCAGTGTCAATCCGGGACAGGGGGTATATGGCTACACCTTC. It codes for CASSVNPGQGVYGYTF. This chain links TRBV5-1 with TRBJ1-2, with 11 bases fitting TRBD1. Per germline, CDR1 SGHRS and CDR2 YFSETQ. Unmatched junction bases numbered 11, after V lost 5 bases and J lost 5 bases. The CDR3 totals 16 residues.

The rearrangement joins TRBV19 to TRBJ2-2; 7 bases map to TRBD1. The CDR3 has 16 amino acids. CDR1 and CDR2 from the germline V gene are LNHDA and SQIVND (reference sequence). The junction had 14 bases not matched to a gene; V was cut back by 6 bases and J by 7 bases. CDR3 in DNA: TGTGCCAGTAGAAAGGAATCCGGGACAGCGAACGGGGAGCTGTTTTTT. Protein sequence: CASRKESGTANGELFF. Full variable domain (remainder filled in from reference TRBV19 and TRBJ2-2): DGGITQSPKYLFRKEGQNVTLSCEQNLNHDAMYWYRQDPGQGLRLIYYSQIVNDFQKGDIAEGYSVSREKKESFPLTVTSAQKNPTAFYLCASRKESGTANGELFFGEGSRLTVL.

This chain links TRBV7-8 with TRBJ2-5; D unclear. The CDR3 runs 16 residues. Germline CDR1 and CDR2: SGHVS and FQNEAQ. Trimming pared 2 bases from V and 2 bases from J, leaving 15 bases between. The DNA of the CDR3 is TGTGCCAGCAGCTTATCGGAGTGGAGTCTACAAGAGACCCAGTACTTC. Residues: CASSLSEWSLQETQYF.